The 3 T cell receptor beta chains given below trace back to one sample, sequenced in a study of cytomegalovirus exposure and HLA in healthy donors. PCR primers comprised 60 Vbeta and 13 Jbeta primers. The assay was immunoSEQ multiplex PCR, and TCRdb's table has in-frame clones only and misses some. The data hold 100,000 to 150,000 clones, with roughly 80% observed a single time. What was sequenced was PBMCs. The receptors originated from a female donor in good health and CMV-seropositive.

This rearrangement joins TRBV5-6 to TRBJ1-2, with D possibly being TRBD1 (6 bases). Trimming removed 4 bases at V and 4 bases at J, with 20 bases between. CDR3 length equals 16 residues. CDR1 and CDR2 (germline): SGHDT, YYEEEE. DNA for the CDR3: TGTGCCAGCAGCCCTCGGTGGGGGCTCCTCTTCTATGGCTACACCTTC. Translating it yields CASSPRWGLLFYGYTF.

J is TRBJ2-7 and V is TRBV29-1, with TRBD1 matching over 7 bases. The ends lost 2 bases at V and 5 bases at J; junction bases unmatched: 6. Germline V lookup: CDR1 SQVTM, CDR2 ANQGSEA. The CDR3 length is 13 residues. CDR3 in DNA: TGCAGCGTTGAATCCGACAGGGTCAACGAGCAGTACTTC. It specifies CSVESDRVNEQYF.

The CDR3 DNA reads as TGCGCCAGCAGCCAGTCACCGGGACAGGGACACTACACCTTC. Amino acids: CASSQSPGQGHYTF. The chain combines TRBV4-3 with TRBJ1-2, with TRBD1 identical over 9 bases. The V gene's germline CDR1 is LGHNA and CDR2 YSLEER. Trimming removed 3 bases from V and 10 bases from J; junction bases left unmatched: 9. CDR3 length equals 14 residues.